The entry that follows covers one T cell receptor (beta chain) sequence. Its target antigen remains unknown. One base away there is no much larger clone; base qualities are not given. This entry is derived from a study of blood T cells in healthy people across ages (dated by TCRdb to 2013 to 2016). Describing the broader study: In model experiments, template switching captured about one uniquely barcoded TCR beta cDNA molecule for every two T cells. The study measured age-related changes in TCR beta repertoire diversity using deep sequencing normalized with unique cDNA molecular identifiers. Four age groups were formed from the donors: young (average roughly 15 years), middle-aged (around 41), aged (62) and long-lived (about 75). To avoid experimental bias, donors of different ages were randomly spread across the sequencing lanes. For two donors (one aged 18 to 30 and one aged 80 or older), the study analyzed two additional independent replicas of 1 million unique cDNA reads from the same blood draw. The full study reports these points: As age increased, observed TCR beta diversity per million T cells dropped in a roughly linear way, and a significant reduction was already evident by age around 41. The CMV infection status of donors was not known, potentially confounding age-related changes in expanded clonotypes. Estimates of total diversity based on one million sequenced T cells were considered lower bounds and underestimates. The percentage of naive T cells measured by flow cytometry correlated strongly with observed TCR beta diversity. Because profiling used bulk unsorted PBMCs, naive and antigen-experienced compartments could not be compared conclusively. Compared with the aged group, the long-lived group had more naive CD4+ T cells, fewer expanded clones and increased TCR diversity, suggesting age selection.

Libraries were constructed by 5' RACE. The listed sequencing device is Illumina HiSeq 2500. The second PCR ran for about 7 to 11 cycles and used a J-beta primer mix along with a sample-barcoded 5' primer. Each TCR beta cDNA molecule received a unique molecular identifier from a template-switch 5' adaptor carrying 12 random nucleotides. Each sample yielded at least 3 million CDR3-containing paired-end reads. The Mint cDNA synthesis kit, primed by a TRBC-specific oligonucleotide, was used to synthesize first-strand cDNA from all RNA. Following uracil-DNA glycosylase treatment, all cDNA underwent a first 18-cycle PCR with the universal primers M1SS and BC2_uni_R. The paper's processing steps were these. Normalization of each sample was performed by random selection of 1 million high-quality reads, each carrying a distinct molecular identifier. Reads with shared molecular identifiers were discarded instead of being binned into consensus sequences. CDR3 identification, clonotype clustering and error correction used MiTCR with a Q25 quality threshold and the strictest error-elimination algorithm. A nonparametric unseen species model with Euler transformation was used to estimate lower-bound total TCR beta diversity. TCRdb took the public reads, trimmed them with fastp at Q25, ran MiXCR for clone calling and kept in-frame beta chains. Merged by CDR3 protein, the rows form single entries marked with the most common genes and DNA. The V and J calls and clone size come from TCRdb's table, not from the authors' own analysis. In all, the sample holds fewer than 900,000 distinct CDR3 sequences, and more than 40% of those were seen once. 20% to 25% of the sample lies in the top ten.

Donors were around 37 systemically healthy Caucasian individuals from Russia aged roughly 6 to 95 years. Roughly 10 milliliters of peripheral blood were drawn from each donor into EDTA-treated Vacutainer tubes. PBMCs were isolated by Ficoll-Paque density-gradient centrifugation, with at least 6 million obtained per sample. Trizol reagent was used to extract total RNA from PBMCs, with at least 6 micrograms per sample. For every donor, flow cytometry on a PBMC aliquot measured the percentage of naive CD45RAhigh/CD27high T cells. CDR1 and CDR2 are drawn from the germline V gene: MNHEY, SVGAGI. The CDR3 numbers 15 residues from cysteine through phenylalanine. The retained sequence is limited to the CDR3, 45 bases, with the frame set at the first base. Trimming removed 4 bases from V and 5 bases from J, leaving 16 bases between the germline ends.

The sequence links TRBV6-5 to TRBJ2-3; the D gene assignment is ambiguous. Material for sequencing was blood. The receptor's source is an older woman in good health. The CDR3 here reads CASSFIRAFGDTQYF. The bases read TGTGCCAGCAGTTTTATAAGGGCGTTTGGAGATACGCAGTATTTT.